The 24 T cell receptor beta chains below come from one sample, sequenced in a study of shared clonotypes between healthy human individuals. Some clones are missing from TCRdb's copy, which holds only in-frame ones; the method was immunoSEQ multiplex PCR. The sample has roughly 1,100,000 clones; approximately 72% are singletons. The sequenced material came from memory CD4+ T cells sorted from blood. As for subset: CD45RA-negative fraction. The receptors were sampled from a man younger than 30 in good health.

J is TRBJ2-5 and V is TRBV5-1; D is unresolved. From germline, CDR1 is SGHRS and CDR2 YFSETQ. Trimming left V 6 bases short and J 2 bases short, with 5 bases between. CDR3 length equals 11 residues. Written as DNA, the CDR3 is TGCGCCAGCAAGACTCAAGAGACCCAGTACTTC. Its protein product is CASKTQETQYF.

V gene TRBV4-3 combines with J gene TRBJ2-2, with D possibly TRBD2 on 6 matching bases. From germline, CDR1 is LGHNA and CDR2 YSLEER. V lost 4 bases and J lost 2, with 11 bases in between. The CDR3 has 15 residues. The CDR3 loop is CASSLGGLNTGELFF. The CDR3 nucleotides are TGCGCCAGCAGCCTGGGAGGTTTAAACACCGGGGAGCTGTTTTTT.

CDR3 region: CASSLLGVGELFF. CDR3 nucleotides: TGTGCCAGCAGCTTACTCGGTGTCGGGGAGCTGTTTTTT. V and J are TRBV7-2 and TRBJ2-2, with no clear D. The CDR3 sequence is 13 residues long. The V gene's germline CDR1 is SGHTA and CDR2 FQGNSA. The V gene lost 2 bases and the J gene lost 7 bases, with 8 bases spanning the gap.

This clone was seen a handful of times. V is TRBV4-3 and J is TRBJ1-3; D is possibly TRBD1 (6 bases). The V gene lost 3 bases and the J gene lost 1 base, with 10 bases spanning the gap. Germline CDR1 reads LGHNA; CDR2 reads YSLEER. This CDR3 contains 15 residues. DNA of the CDR3: TGCGCCAGCAGCCACGGGACACTTTCTGGAAACACCATATATTTT. This encodes CASSHGTLSGNTIYF.

The gene calls are TRBV25-1 and TRBJ2-7; tentatively, D is TRBD2 (6 bases). This CDR3 comprises 16 residues. The germline V and J ends were trimmed by 1 base and 6 bases, with 19 bases remaining between them. Per germline, CDR1 MGHDK and CDR2 SYGVNS. The CDR3 sequence: CASSEWGPTSASEQYF. The CDR3 DNA reads TGTGCCAGCAGTGAATGGGGCCCGACTAGTGCTAGCGAGCAGTACTTC.

The chain joins TRBV10-2 to TRBJ2-7, with D unresolved. Trimming stripped 8 bases from V and 0 bases from J, with 5 bases between. This CDR3 contains 11 residues. Per the germline V gene, CDR1 is WSHSY and CDR2 is SAAADI. Written as DNA, the CDR3 is TGCGCCAGCGGTATCTCCTACGAGCAGTACTTC. Protein: CASGISYEQYF.

J is TRBJ2-5 and V is TRBV5-4; D is unresolved. This CDR3 is built from 14 residues. V was cut by 0 bases and J by 5 bases, with 11 bases left in between. Per the germline V gene, CDR1 is SGHNT and CDR2 is YYREEE (reference sequence). CDR3 in amino acids: CASSLVGLGETQYF. The CDR3 bases are TGTGCCAGCAGCTTGGTGGGTCTGGGGGAGACCCAGTACTTC.

The table lists this clone with a count of one. The rearrangement joins TRBV4-1 to TRBJ2-2, with 8 bases matching TRBD2. Germline V CDR1 and CDR2: MGHRA, YSYEKL. The junction had 3 bases not matched to a gene; V was cut back by 3 bases and J by 6 bases. This CDR3 region has 14 residues. The CDR3 spells CASSHGRGAGELFF. DNA for the CDR3: TGCGCCAGCAGCCACGGGAGGGGTGCCGGGGAGCTGTTTTTT.

This rearrangement joins TRBV5-4 to TRBJ2-1, with 13 positions matching TRBD2. J lost 12 bases, V lost 4 bases, and 4 bases had no gene match. Looked up from germline, CDR1 is SGHNT and CDR2 is YYREEE (reference sequence). This CDR3 spans 13 amino acids. CDR3 in amino acids: CASSTSGRAGQFF. In DNA form, the CDR3 reads TGTGCCAGCAGCACTAGCGGGAGGGCCGGGCAGTTCTTC.

The genes are TRBV27 and TRBJ2-1, with D perhaps matching TRBD1 or TRBD2 (5 bases each). V lost 4 bases and J lost 15, with 22 bases in between. This CDR3 contains 14 residues. CDR1 is MNHEY, CDR2 SMNVEV, per germline (reference sequence). CDR3 coding DNA: TGTGCCAGCAGTTCCCCCCTTTGGGGGATAAGTCGGTTCTTC. Its protein is CASSSPLWGISRFF.

The V gene is TRBV30, the J gene TRBJ1-4; TRBD1 matches 7 bases. This CDR3 contains 16 residues. V shed 0 bases and J 8 bases; nucleotides not matched to a gene: 12. Germline V gene sequence: CDR1 GTSNPN, CDR2 SVGIG (reference sequence). The CDR3 DNA reads as TGTGCCTGGAGTGTACATATAGGAGGGGGCATCGAAAAACTGTTTTTT. Translated, it gives CAWSVHIGGGIEKLFF.

The chain is built from TRBV28 and TRBJ2-7; D possibly corresponds to TRBD2 (6 bases). The ends were cut back, 5 bases at V and 5 bases at J, with 19 bases in the middle. CDR1 is MDHEN, CDR2 SYDVKM, per germline. CDR3 length: 15 residues. CDR3 in amino acids: CASSPGGTKLHEQYF. CDR3 sequence (DNA): TGTGCCAGCAGTCCTGGGGGGACCAAGCTCCACGAGCAGTACTTC.

This clone was counted only a few times. The rearrangement uses TRBV7-2 and TRBJ2-2; a possible D gene is TRBD2 (6 bases). The CDR3 loop spans 14 amino acids. Per germline, CDR1 SGHTA and CDR2 FQGNSA. Between the trimmed V and J ends, which lost 2 bases and 6 bases, there was a span of 10 bases. CDR3 sequence: CASSLSGTPGELFF. The CDR3 DNA is TGTGCCAGCAGCTTATCCGGGACTCCCGGGGAGCTGTTTTTT.

To note about this clone: An end of the junction differs from the germline gene, which may be a read error. J is TRBJ2-1 and V is TRBV7-7; TRBD2 is a possible D gene (6 bases). Germline V CDR1 and CDR2: SSHAT, FNYEAQ (reference sequence). The CDR3 covers 17 residues. For the CDR3, the DNA is TGTGCTAGCAGCCCTGGGGACTTCCCTAGCTCCTACAATGAGCAGTTCTTC. Amino acids: CASSPGDFPSSYNEQFF.

The V gene is TRBV11-2, the J gene TRBJ1-1, with 9 bases that match TRBD1. Germline V gene sequence: CDR1 SGHAT, CDR2 FQNNGV. The J segment lost 3 bases and the V segment lost 1 base, leaving 9 bases of the junction unmatched. The CDR3 totals 17 residues. The CDR3 here is CASSLAWGTGKYTEAFF. The CDR3 DNA reads TGTGCCAGCAGCTTAGCCTGGGGGACAGGGAAGTACACTGAAGCTTTCTTT.

Comment on this clone: The junction departs from germline at one end; a sequencing error may be responsible. The chain employs TRBV11-1 and TRBJ1-2; D is undetermined. Germline CDR1 is SGHAT and CDR2 is FQDESV (reference sequence). The CDR3 runs 14 residues. CDR3 nucleotide sequence: TGTGCCAGCAGCCCGGGCCCATCTAACTATGACTACACCTTC. Translating it yields CASSPGPSNYDYTF.

The genes are TRBV7-2 and TRBJ2-2; D gene unclear. Trimming pared 4 bases from V and 8 bases from J, leaving 14 bases between. CDR1 and CDR2 (germline): SGHTA, FQGNSA. CDR3 length: 14 amino acids. CDR3 DNA: TGTGCCAGCAGCTCCCGTGGGTCACGGGGGGAGCTGTTTTTT. Translation gives CASSSRGSRGELFF.

Comments on this clone: This clone may be a read error of a much larger clone one base away. The sample contains more than one DNA sequence encoding this CDR3. This chain's CDR3 is CASSASYEQYF. CDR3 DNA sequence: TGTGCCAGCAGCGCATCCTACGAGCAGTACTTC. V is TRBV7-2 and J is TRBJ2-7; D is unclear. Looked up from germline, CDR1 is SGHTA and CDR2 is FQGNSA. CDR3 size: 11 residues. V gave up 5 bases and J gave up 1 base, with 3 bases separating them.

V and J are TRBV7-3 and TRBJ2-2; weak D call: TRBD1 (6 bases). Germline-derived CDR1 and CDR2 are SGHTA and FQGTGA. V shed 1 base and J shed 5 bases, with 11 bases lying between them. The CDR3 runs 15 residues. The CDR3 is CASSLMGAQTGELFF. As DNA, the CDR3 is TGTGCCAGCAGCTTAATGGGGGCCCAGACCGGGGAGCTGTTTTTT. The whole variable domain, filled in from reference TRBV7-3 and TRBJ2-2, reads GAGVSQTPSNKVTEKGKYVELRCDPISGHTALYWYRQSLGQGPEFLIYFQGTGAADDSGLPNDRFFAVRPEGSVSTLKIQRTERGDSAVYLCASSLMGAQTGELFFGEGSRLTVL.

The rearrangement links TRBV9 to TRBJ1-1; D is unresolved. Germline V gene data show CDR1 as SGDLS and CDR2 as YYNGEE. Trimming removed 4 bases at V and 1 base at J, with 8 bases between. There are 13 residues in the CDR3. In DNA form, the CDR3 reads TGTGCCAGCAGCACAAATCCGAACACTGAAGCTTTCTTT. Translation gives CASSTNPNTEAFF.

V and J are TRBV21-1 and TRBJ2-1; whether TRBD1, the table's D call, matches the DNA was not checked. TRBV21-1 is recorded as a pseudogene. This CDR3 has 19 residues. The DNA of the CDR3 is TGTGCCAGCATCTACGACCCTCCGGACAGGGCCTCCGACTACAATGAGCAGTTCTTC. Translating it yields CASIYDPPDRASDYNEQFF.

The DNA for the CDR3 is TGTGCCAGCACTGTGGGGCGGGAATCACCCCTCCACTTT. It translates to CASTVGRESPLHF. The chain uses TRBV2 and TRBJ1-6; D perhaps matches TRBD1 (5 bases). Per the germline V gene, CDR1 is SNHLY and CDR2 is FYNNEI. There are 13 residues in the CDR3. V was pared by 7 bases and J by 10 bases, with 14 bases between. Complete variable domain (other parts from reference TRBV2 and TRBJ1-6): EPEVTQTPSHQVTQMGQEVILRCVPISNHLYFYWYRQILGQKVEFLVSFYNNEISEKSEIFDDQFSVERPDGSNFTLKIRSTKLEDSAMYFCASTVGRESPLHFGNGTRLTVT.

The V call is TRBV7-2, the J call TRBJ2-5; TRBD2 matches at 15 bases. The CDR3 is made up of 17 amino acids. Unmatched junction bases numbered 4, after V lost 4 bases and J lost 1 base. Germline V gene data show CDR1 as SGHTA and CDR2 as FQGNSA. DNA of the CDR3: TGTGCCAGCAGCTGGGGGACTAGCGGGAGGTTCCAAGAGACCCAGTACTTC. As protein: CASSWGTSGRFQETQYF.

This chain links TRBV4-2 with TRBJ2-1; TRBD2 matches at 9 bases. CDR3 length: 18 amino acids. The J segment lost 0 bases and the V segment lost 0 bases, leaving 6 bases of the junction unmatched. Germline lookup yields CDR1 LGHNA and CDR2 YNFKEQ. This CDR3 reads CASSQDELAGSSYNEQFF. CDR3 DNA: TGTGCCAGCAGCCAAGATGAGCTAGCGGGGAGCTCCTACAATGAGCAGTTCTTC.